This T cell receptor beta chain was retrieved from a study of shared clonotypes between healthy human individuals. Sequencing was performed with immunoSEQ multiplex PCR; in TCRdb, only in-frame clones are kept and a portion is missing. The sample carries a few million clones, approximately 93% recorded once. The V gene end was trimmed by 4 bases and the J gene end by 4 bases; junction bases not matched to a gene: 0. The CDR3 spans 12 residues. Germline CDR1 is PRHDT and CDR2 is FYEKMQ (reference sequence). The rearrangement uses TRBV13 and TRBJ2-5; 7 bases align to TRBD1. The receptor's source is a man aged 18 to 29 in good health. Some clones in this sample may be carry-over from other donors' samples. Sequencing was performed on naive CD4+ T cells from PBMCs. Subset noted: CD45RA+ positively selected. The CDR3 nucleotides are TGTGCCAGCAGCTACAGGGGAGAGACCCAGTACTTC. Its protein is CASSYRGETQYF. Full variable domain (remainder filled in from reference TRBV13 and TRBJ2-5): AAGVIQSPRHLIKEKRETATLKCYPIPRHDTVYWYQQGPGQDPQFLISFYEKMQSDKGSIPDRFSAQQFSDYHSELNMSSLELGDSALYFCASSYRGETQYFGPGTRLLVL.